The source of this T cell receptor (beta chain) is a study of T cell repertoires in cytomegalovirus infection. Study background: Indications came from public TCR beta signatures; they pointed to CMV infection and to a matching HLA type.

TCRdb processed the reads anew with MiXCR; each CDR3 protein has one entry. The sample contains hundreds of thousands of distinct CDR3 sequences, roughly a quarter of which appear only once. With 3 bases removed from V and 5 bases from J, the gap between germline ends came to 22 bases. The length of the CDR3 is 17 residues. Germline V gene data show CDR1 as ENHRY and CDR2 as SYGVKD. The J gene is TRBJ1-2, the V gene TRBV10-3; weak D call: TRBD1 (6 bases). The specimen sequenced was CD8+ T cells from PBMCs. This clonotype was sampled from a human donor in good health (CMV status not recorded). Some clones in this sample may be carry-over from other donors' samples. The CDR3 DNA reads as TGTGCCATCAGTGAAATGGGGGGGCAGGTAATCGAGTATGGCTACACCTTC. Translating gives CAISEMGGQVIEYGYTF.